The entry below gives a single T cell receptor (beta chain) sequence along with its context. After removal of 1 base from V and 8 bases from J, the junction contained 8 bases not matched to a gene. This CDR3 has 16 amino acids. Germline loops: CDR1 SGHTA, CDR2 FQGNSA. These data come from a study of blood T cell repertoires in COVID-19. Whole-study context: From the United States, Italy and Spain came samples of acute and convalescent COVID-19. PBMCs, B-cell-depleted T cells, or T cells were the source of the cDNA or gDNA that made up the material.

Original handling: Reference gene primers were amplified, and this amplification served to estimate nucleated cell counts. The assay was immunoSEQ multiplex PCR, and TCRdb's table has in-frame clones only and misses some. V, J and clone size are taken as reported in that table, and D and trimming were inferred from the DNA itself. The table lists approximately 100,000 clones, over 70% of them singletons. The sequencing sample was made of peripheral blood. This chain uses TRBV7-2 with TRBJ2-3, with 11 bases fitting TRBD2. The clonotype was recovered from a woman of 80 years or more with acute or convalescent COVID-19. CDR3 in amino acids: CASSLDVSGGARTQYF. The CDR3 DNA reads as TGTGCCAGCAGCTTAGATGTTAGCGGGGGGGCCCGTACGCAGTATTTT. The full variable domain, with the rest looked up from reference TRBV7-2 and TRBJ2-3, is GAGVSQSPSNKVTEKGKDVELRCDPISGHTALYWYRQSLGQGLEFLIYFQGNSAPDKSGLPSDRFSAERTGGSVSTLTIQRTQQEDSAVYLCASSLDVSGGARTQYFGPGTRLTVL.